This T cell receptor (beta chain) is drawn from a study of graft-versus-host responses after intestinal transplantation. Looking at the study overall: Uniformly, recipients were administered anti-thymocyte globulin induction with subsequent tacrolimus and steroids for approximately three years.

The protocol was immunoSEQ multiplex PCR, while the TCRdb copy is restricted to in-frame clones and leaves out a portion. Altogether some 87,000 clones are present, about 93% being singletons, with the ten largest covering 1% to 1.4%. A remark on this clone: No antigen is known for it.

This CDR3 has 17 residues. The germline V and J ends were trimmed by 0 bases and 1 base, with 16 bases remaining between them. CDR1 is LGHNA, CDR2 YNFKEQ, per germline. The input for sequencing was unstimulated CD8+ T cells sorted from spleen or lymph node cells, taken before transplant. The chain carries TRBV4-2 and TRBJ2-7; D is perhaps TRBD1 (6 bases). The origin of this receptor is a human donor who was the organ donor for an intestinal transplant. CDR3 DNA: TGTGCCAGCAGCCAAGAAGCCCCGAGGACAGAGTCCTACGAGCAGTACTTC. Residues: CASSQEAPRTESYEQYF.